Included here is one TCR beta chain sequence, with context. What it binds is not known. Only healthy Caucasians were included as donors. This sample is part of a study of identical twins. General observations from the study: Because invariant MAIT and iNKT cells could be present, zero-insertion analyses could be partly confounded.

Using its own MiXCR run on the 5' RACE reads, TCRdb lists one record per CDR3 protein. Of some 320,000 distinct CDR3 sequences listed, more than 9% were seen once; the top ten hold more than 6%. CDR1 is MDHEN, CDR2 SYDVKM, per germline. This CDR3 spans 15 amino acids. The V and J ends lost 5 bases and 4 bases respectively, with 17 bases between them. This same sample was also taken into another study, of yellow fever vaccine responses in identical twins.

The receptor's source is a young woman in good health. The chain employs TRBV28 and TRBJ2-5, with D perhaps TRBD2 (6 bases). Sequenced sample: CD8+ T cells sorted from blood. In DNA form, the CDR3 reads TGTGCCAGCAGTCCACTGGGGGTGGGGGGAGAGACCCAGTACTTC. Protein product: CASSPLGVGGETQYF.